Below are 32 T cell receptor beta chains sequenced from a single sample in a study of Graves' ophthalmopathy and Graves' hyperthyroidism. RNA transcripts served as template for amplifying TCR beta CDR3 sequences. The first-round RT-PCR employed HTBI primers together with the Qiagen OneStep RT-PCR kit. A multiplex PCR was then performed as the second round. TCRdb reprocessed the multiplex PCR reads with MiXCR, giving one entry per CDR3 protein. The sample lists 500,000 to 700,000 distinct CDR3 sequences; approximately 35% were seen once. Sequenced material: peripheral blood or thyroid tissue (not recorded which). Every receptor here comes from an adult man with Graves' hyperthyroidism.

Only a few counts were recorded for this clonotype. The chain combines TRBV28 with TRBJ1-5; possibly TRBD1 for D (5 bases). The CDR3 runs 17 residues. Trimming pared 4 bases from V and 4 bases from J, leaving 20 bases between. Germline assignment: CDR1 MDHEN and CDR2 SYDVKM. CDR3 sequence reads: CASSSRGGHGQNQPQHF. As DNA, the CDR3 is TGTGCCAGCAGTTCACGCGGTGGACACGGCCAAAATCAGCCCCAGCATTTT.

This clonotype came up once. This sequence joins TRBV9 and TRBJ2-1; 9 nucleotides match TRBD2. The CDR3 has 14 residues. V was clipped by 0 bases and J by 10 bases; unmatched bases: 5. The germline gives CDR1 SGDLS, CDR2 YYNGEE. The CDR3: CASSVGGLAGEQFF. The CDR3 coding sequence is TGTGCCAGCAGCGTAGGGGGACTAGCAGGGGAGCAGTTCTTC.

The genes are TRBV20-1 and TRBJ2-7; weak D call: TRBD2 (6 bases). V lost 0 bases and J lost 5, with 8 bases in between. Germline V lookup: CDR1 DFQATT, CDR2 SNEGSKA (reference sequence). The length of the CDR3 is 12 residues. The CDR3 DNA sequence: TGCAGTGCTAGAGATGGGGAGGACGAGCAGTACTTC. Translated, it gives CSARDGEDEQYF.

On this clonotype: A single base separates this from a much larger clone, so it may be a read error. This chain links TRBV7-6 with TRBJ2-5; possibly TRBD1 or TRBD2 for D (5 bases each). Germline V gives CDR1 SGHVS, CDR2 FNYEAQ. The CDR3 runs 13 residues. The DNA for the CDR3 is TGTGCCAGTAGCGCCGGGGCCCAAGGGACCCAGTACTTC. Protein product: CASSAGAQGTQYF.

This clonotype came up many times. The chain has TRBV12-3 or TRBV12-4 and TRBJ2-5; D is perhaps TRBD2 (6 bases). V was cut by 1 base and J by 3 bases, with 9 bases left in between. The CDR3 has 14 residues. CDR3 nucleotides: TGTGCCAGCAGTTTAGAGTCTAGCGAAGAGACCCAGTACTTC. Translation gives CASSLESSEETQYF.

The V and J genes are TRBV27 and TRBJ1-6; D call uncertain. The length of the CDR3 is 16 residues. The V end lost 3 bases, the J end lost 5 bases, and 14 bases lay between the germline ends. Germline loops: CDR1 MNHEY, CDR2 SMNVEV (reference sequence). The CDR3 reads CASSFGRLPNNSPLHF. CDR3 nucleotides: TGTGCCAGCAGTTTTGGCAGACTCCCGAATAATTCACCCCTCCACTTT.

This chain uses TRBV5-8 with TRBJ1-2; D is possibly TRBD1 (5 bases). V was pared by 2 bases and J by 6 bases, with 14 bases between. Germline lookup yields CDR1 SGHTS and CDR2 YDEGEE. The CDR3 runs 14 residues. The CDR3 reads CASSFSQGGDGYTF. CDR3 sequence (DNA): TGTGCCAGCAGCTTCTCCCAGGGAGGTGATGGCTACACCTTC.

This chain joins TRBV15 and TRBJ1-5, with 8 bases matching TRBD1. The CDR3 consists of 15 residues. V was pared by 2 bases and J by 10 bases, with 10 bases of the junction left unmatched. Germline CDR1 LNHNV, CDR2 YYDKDF (reference sequence). CDR3 DNA: TGTGCCACCAGCAGAAGTACAGGGGGATTCGGACCCCAGCATTTT. Its translation: CATSRSTGGFGPQHF.

This clonotype was counted ten times or more. The rearrangement links TRBV2 to TRBJ2-5; D possibly uses TRBD1 or TRBD2 (5 bases each). The CDR3 spans 14 residues. The germline CDR1 and CDR2 sequences are SNHLY and FYNNEI. Between the trimmed V and J ends, which lost 9 bases and 5 bases, there was a span of 19 bases. The CDR3 region has the DNA TGTGCCAGGCGTATCGGGACGATTGTGGAGACCCAGTACTTC. Translation: CARRIGTIVETQYF.

This chain uses TRBV2 with TRBJ1-1; D is perhaps TRBD1 (5 bases). CDR3 length: 16 amino acids. Germline CDR1 SNHLY, CDR2 FYNNEI. Trimming took 5 bases from V and 5 from J, leaving 21 bases between them. CDR3 amino acids: CASSFPGAGIRTEAFF. The CDR3 coding sequence is TGTGCCAGCAGTTTTCCCGGGGCGGGTATACGGACTGAAGCTTTCTTT. Using reference TRBV2 and TRBJ1-1 for the parts outside the CDR3, the full variable domain is EPEVTQTPSHQVTQMGQEVILRCVPISNHLYFYWYRQILGQKVEFLVSFYNNEISEKSEIFDDQFSVERPDGSNFTLKIRSTKLEDSAMYFCASSFPGAGIRTEAFFGQGTRLTVV.

Many counts were recorded for this clonotype. The chain is built from TRBV15 and TRBJ2-2, with D tentatively TRBD2 (5 bases). Trimming pared 5 bases from V and 8 bases from J, leaving 9 bases between. CDR3 length: 12 amino acids. Germline V gene sequence: CDR1 LNHNV, CDR2 YYDKDF (reference sequence). CDR3 DNA: TGTGCCACCAGCCGAGCGGAGGGGGAGCTGTTTTTT. It codes for CATSRAEGELFF.

The rearrangement uses TRBV6-5 and TRBJ2-2; no clear D gene. Germline CDR1 reads MNHEY; CDR2 reads SVGAGI. V was pared by 2 bases and J by 3 bases, with 16 bases between. The CDR3 is made up of 17 amino acids. CDR3 bases: TGTGCCAGCAGTTACGCCGCTTCGTGGCAGTACACCGGGGAGCTGTTTTTT. Translation gives CASSYAASWQYTGELFF.

This clonotype occurred a few times. The genes are TRBV30 and TRBJ2-5; D uncertain. Germline V gene data show CDR1 as GTSNPN and CDR2 as SVGIG (reference sequence). Trimming removed 1 base at V and 5 bases at J, with 14 bases between. The CDR3 runs 14 residues. The CDR3 bases are TGTGCCTGGAGTGAAAAGACTCTCCGCGAGACCCAGTACTTC. Residues: CAWSEKTLRETQYF. Full variable domain (rest looked up from reference TRBV30 and TRBJ2-5): SQTIHQWPATLVQPVGSPLSLECTVEGTSNPNLYWYRQAAGRGLQLLFYSVGIGQISSEVPQNLSASRPQDRQFILSSKKLLLSDSGFYLCAWSEKTLRETQYFGPGTRLLVL.

This clonotype showed up many times. This chain links TRBV6-5 with TRBJ2-5, with TRBD1 matching 8 bases. V was pared by 6 bases and J by 5 bases, with 8 bases of the junction left unmatched. This CDR3 has 14 amino acids. Germline lookup yields CDR1 MNHEY and CDR2 SVGAGI. CDR3 nucleotides: TGTGCCAGCAGAACCGGACAGGGTAGCGAGACCCAGTACTTC. This translates into CASRTGQGSETQYF.

This clonotype was seen many times. This chain's CDR3 is CSVEDQDRGAFF. The CDR3 bases are TGCAGCGTTGAGGACCAGGACAGGGGAGCTTTCTTT. This rearrangement joins TRBV29-1 to TRBJ1-1; 9 nucleotides line up with TRBD1. The CDR3 length is 12 residues. Losses at the gene ends were 3 bases for V and 10 bases for J; bases not matched to a gene: 6. Germline CDR1 is SQVTM and CDR2 is ANQGSEA.

The rearrangement joins TRBV27 to TRBJ1-2, with 11 positions matching TRBD1. Germline trimming cut 6 bases from V and 4 bases from J; bases unmatched to any gene: 4. The germline V gene has CDR1 MNHEY and CDR2 SMNVEV (reference sequence). There are 14 residues in the CDR3. CDR3: CASSTGTGGYGYTF. The DNA for the CDR3 is TGTGCCAGCAGCACTGGGACAGGGGGCTATGGCTACACCTTC.

This clonotype was counted at least ten times. The chain is built from TRBV7-8 and TRBJ1-2, with D maybe TRBD1 (6 bases). The CDR3 runs 12 residues. The germline V gene has CDR1 SGHVS and CDR2 FQNEAQ. V was pared by 8 bases and J by 8 bases, with 15 bases between. CDR3 amino acids: CASLGPGDGYTF. DNA of the CDR3: TGTGCCAGCTTGGGGCCAGGGGACGGCTACACCTTC.

The chain is built from TRBV11-2 and TRBJ1-1; D is undetermined. Looked up from germline, CDR1 is SGHAT and CDR2 is FQNNGV. The CDR3 is made up of 14 amino acids. V lost 2 bases, J lost 7 bases, and 14 bases lay in between. CDR3 coding DNA: TGTGCCAGCAGCTTAAGCGGGAGAGTTGGTGAAGCTTTCTTT. Translation: CASSLSGRVGEAFF.

This clonotype was recorded at least ten times. This chain joins TRBV2 and TRBJ1-1; 8 positions match TRBD1. In germline, CDR1 is SNHLY, CDR2 FYNNEI. This CDR3 is 15 amino acids long. J was trimmed by 10 bases and V by 2 bases; bases with no gene match: 12. DNA for the CDR3: TGTGCCAGCAGTGAAACCGGGTTTGGGACAGGTGCAGCTTTCTTT. This gives the protein CASSETGFGTGAAFF.

J is TRBJ1-5 and V is TRBV12-3 or TRBV12-4; 9 positions agree with TRBD1. This CDR3 spans 18 amino acids. Trimming at V came to 3 bases and at J to 7 bases, leaving 16 bases not matched to a gene. CDR3 DNA sequence: TGTGCCAGCAGTTTTAACAGGGGGCGCCTGGTTCGGTCGCAGCCCCAGCATTTT. Translation: CASSFNRGRLVRSQPQHF.

Points on this clonotype: A clone one base away is much larger, so this may be a read error. The chain is built from TRBV7-9 and TRBJ2-7; a weak D match, TRBD1 (7 bases). The CDR3 runs 16 residues. V lost 6 bases, J lost 3 bases, and 21 bases lay in between. Per the germline V gene, CDR1 is SEHNR and CDR2 is FQNEAQ (reference sequence). The CDR3 DNA follows: TGTGCCAGCAGTGAAGCACCGGAGGGGGCCTTCTACGAGCAGTACTTC. Encoded protein: CASSEAPEGAFYEQYF.

The chain combines TRBV20-1 with TRBJ1-6, with D possibly TRBD1 on 6 matching bases. Per germline, CDR1 DFQATT and CDR2 SNEGSKA (reference sequence). The CDR3 runs 14 residues. Trimming pared 6 bases from V and 9 bases from J, leaving 18 bases between. CDR3 amino acids: CSARTLGQSSPLHF. For the CDR3, the DNA is TGCAGTGCAAGGACCCTAGGACAGAGTTCACCCCTCCACTTT.

This clonotype was seen many times. This chain uses TRBV2 with TRBJ1-2; D is ambiguous. The CDR3 runs 14 residues. V lost 3 bases to trimming and J lost 8 bases, with 16 bases between them. Germline V CDR1 and CDR2: SNHLY, FYNNEI. The CDR3 spells CASSDDGGWNGYTF. CDR3 in DNA: TGTGCCAGCAGTGACGACGGAGGGTGGAACGGCTACACCTTC.

The chain links TRBV10-3 to TRBJ2-7; TRBD1 matches 8 bases. The CDR3 covers 13 residues. V trimming: 4 bases; J trimming: 5 bases; junction bases outside the gene matches: 4. Germline CDR1 ENHRY, CDR2 SYGVKD. CDR3 residues: CAISADRGDEQYF. As DNA, the CDR3 is TGTGCCATCAGTGCCGACAGGGGAGACGAGCAGTACTTC.

The rearrangement links TRBV19 to TRBJ1-1; 8 bases agree with TRBD1. The CDR3 consists of 14 residues. Trimming removed 3 bases from V and 1 base from J; junction bases left unmatched: 1. Per the germline V gene, CDR1 is LNHDA and CDR2 is SQIVND (reference sequence). CDR3 residues: CASSIDRGNTEAFF. CDR3 sequence (DNA): TGTGCCAGTAGTATCGACAGGGGGAACACTGAAGCTTTCTTT.

Worth noting for this clonotype: This may arise from a read error, as a much more abundant clone is one base away. V gene TRBV20-1 combines with J gene TRBJ1-2; D remains unclear. Germline V gene sequence: CDR1 DFQATT, CDR2 SNEGSKA (reference sequence). Trimming took off 5 bases at V and 8 bases at J, with 6 bases between the two ends. This CDR3 spans 9 amino acids. The CDR3 is CSAQDGYTF. The CDR3 coding sequence is TGCAGTGCTCAGGACGGCTACACCTTC.

The sample holds a few counts of this clonotype. This chain links TRBV19 with TRBJ1-2; TRBD1 is a possible D gene (5 bases). The V and J ends lost 6 bases and 0 bases respectively, with 17 bases between them. CDR3 length equals 16 residues. Looked up from germline, CDR1 is LNHDA and CDR2 is SQIVND (reference sequence). CDR3 coding DNA: TGTGCCAGTAGCCCTACGGACCAGGGAGCTAACTATGGCTACACCTTC. This gives the protein CASSPTDQGANYGYTF.

The count of this clonotype is one. Given a much more abundant clone one base away, this may be a read error. This CDR3 is CVSSFEDRDAFF. Written as DNA, the CDR3 is TGTGTCAGCAGCTTTGAAGACAGGGATGCTTTCTTT. The rearrangement links TRBV5-5 to TRBJ1-1, with 7 nucleotides matching TRBD1. The CDR3 loop spans 12 amino acids. The germline gives CDR1 SGHKS, CDR2 YYEKEE (reference sequence).

The chain couples TRBV19 to TRBJ2-5, with 13 bases identical to TRBD2. Trimming at V came to 3 bases and at J to 1 base, leaving 8 bases not matched to a gene. This CDR3 is 18 amino acids long. Per germline, CDR1 LNHDA and CDR2 SQIVND (reference sequence). Written as DNA, the CDR3 is TGTGCCAGTAGTATCCAATCCGGACTAGCGGGGGTCCAAGAGACCCAGTACTTC. It encodes CASSIQSGLAGVQETQYF.

This rearrangement joins TRBV29-1 to TRBJ2-7; D remains unclear. The V end was cut by 8 bases, the J end by 2 bases, with 13 bases between. The length of the CDR3 is 12 residues. CDR1 SQVTM and CDR2 ANQGSEA come from the germline V gene. CDR3 DNA sequence: TGCAGCAATAGAGGCGGCGCCTACGAGCAGTACTTC. Amino acid sequence: CSNRGGAYEQYF.

The chain recombines TRBV6-5 with TRBJ1-3, with D unclear. Trimming pared 5 bases from V and 4 bases from J, leaving 15 bases between. Germline assignment: CDR1 MNHEY and CDR2 SVGAGI. The CDR3 contains 15 residues. CDR3 nucleotides: TGTGCCAGCAGTCGACCCCGGACGGGCGGAAACACCATATATTTT. It translates to CASSRPRTGGNTIYF.

The J gene is TRBJ2-3, the V gene TRBV11-2, with D perhaps TRBD1 (6 bases). V was cut by 4 bases and J by 4 bases, with 24 bases left in between. The length of the CDR3 is 18 residues. Germline V gives CDR1 SGHAT, CDR2 FQNNGV. The CDR3 coding sequence is TGTGCCAGCAGCTCAGCAGGGGTTTTTATTAGCGAGGCAGATACGCAGTATTTT. Translating it yields CASSSAGVFISEADTQYF. Combining the CDR3 with reference TRBV11-2 and TRBJ2-3 gives the whole variable domain EAGVAQSPRYKIIEKRQSVAFWCNPISGHATLYWYQQILGQGPKLLIQFQNNGVVDDSQLPKDRFSAERLKGVDSTLKIQPAKLEDSAVYLCASSSAGVFISEADTQYFGPGTRLTVL.